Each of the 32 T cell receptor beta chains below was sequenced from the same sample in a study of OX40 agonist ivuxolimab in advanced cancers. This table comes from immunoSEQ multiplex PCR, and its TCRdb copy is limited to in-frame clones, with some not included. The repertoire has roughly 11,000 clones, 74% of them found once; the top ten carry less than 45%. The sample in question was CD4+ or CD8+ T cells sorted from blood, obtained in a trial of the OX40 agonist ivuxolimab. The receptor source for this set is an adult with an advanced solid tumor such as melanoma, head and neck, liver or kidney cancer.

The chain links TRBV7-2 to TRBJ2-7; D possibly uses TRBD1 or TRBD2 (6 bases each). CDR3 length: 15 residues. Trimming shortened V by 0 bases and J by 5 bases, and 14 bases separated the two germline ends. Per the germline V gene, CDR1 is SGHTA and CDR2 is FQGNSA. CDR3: CASSLAPGGTHEQYF. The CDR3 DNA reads TGTGCCAGCAGCTTAGCGCCCGGGGGCACGCACGAGCAGTACTTC.

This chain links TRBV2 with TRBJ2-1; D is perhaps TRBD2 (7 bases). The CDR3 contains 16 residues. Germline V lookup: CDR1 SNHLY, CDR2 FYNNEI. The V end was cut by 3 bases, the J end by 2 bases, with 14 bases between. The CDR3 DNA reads TGTGCCAGCAGTGAGGGGGGGCTACCTACCTACAATGAGCAGTTCTTC. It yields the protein CASSEGGLPTYNEQFF.

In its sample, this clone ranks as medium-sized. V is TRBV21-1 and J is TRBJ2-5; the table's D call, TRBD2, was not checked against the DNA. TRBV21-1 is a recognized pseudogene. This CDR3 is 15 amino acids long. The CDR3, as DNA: TGTGCCAGCAGCAAATGGGTCGGAGGGAAAGAGACCCAGTACTTC. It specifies CASSKWVGGKETQYF.

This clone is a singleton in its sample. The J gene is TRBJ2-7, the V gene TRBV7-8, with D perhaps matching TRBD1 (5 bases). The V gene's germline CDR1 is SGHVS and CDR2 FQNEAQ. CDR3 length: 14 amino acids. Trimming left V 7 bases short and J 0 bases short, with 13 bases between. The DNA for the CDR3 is TGTGCCAGCACCCCGGAAGGGGACTCCTACGAGCAGTACTTC. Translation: CASTPEGDSYEQYF. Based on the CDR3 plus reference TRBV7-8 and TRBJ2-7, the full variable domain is GAGVSQSPRYKVAKRGQDVALRCDPISGHVSLFWYQQALGQGPEFLTYFQNEAQLDKSGLPSDRFFAERPEGSVSTLKIQRTQQEDSAVYLCASTPEGDSYEQYFGPGTRLTVT.

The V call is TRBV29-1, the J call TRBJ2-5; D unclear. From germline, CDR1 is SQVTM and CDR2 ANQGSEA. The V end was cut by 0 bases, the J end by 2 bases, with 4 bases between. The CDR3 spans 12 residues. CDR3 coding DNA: TGCAGCGTTGAAGAGGTACAAGAGACCCAGTACTTC. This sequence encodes CSVEEVQETQYF.

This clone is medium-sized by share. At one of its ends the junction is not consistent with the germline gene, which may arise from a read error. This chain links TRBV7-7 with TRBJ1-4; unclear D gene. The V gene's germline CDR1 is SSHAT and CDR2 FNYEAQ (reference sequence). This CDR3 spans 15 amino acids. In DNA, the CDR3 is TGTGCTAGCACCCTCGGTACGGGTCCTAATGAAAAACTGTTTTTT. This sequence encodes CASTLGTGPNEKLFF.

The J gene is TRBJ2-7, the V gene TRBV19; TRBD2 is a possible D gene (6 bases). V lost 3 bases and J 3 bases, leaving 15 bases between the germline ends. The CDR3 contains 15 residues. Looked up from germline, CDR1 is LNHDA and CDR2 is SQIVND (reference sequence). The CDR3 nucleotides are TGTGCCAGTAGTATCGGGGCGGGAAGCTTCTACGAGCAGTACTTC. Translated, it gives CASSIGAGSFYEQYF.

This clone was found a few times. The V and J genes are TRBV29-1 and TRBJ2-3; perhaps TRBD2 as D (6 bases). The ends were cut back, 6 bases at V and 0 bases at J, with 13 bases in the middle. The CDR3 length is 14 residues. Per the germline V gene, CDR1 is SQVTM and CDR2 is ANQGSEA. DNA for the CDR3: TGCAGCGTAGCGGGCAAAACTAGCACAGATACGCAGTATTTT. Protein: CSVAGKTSTDTQYF.

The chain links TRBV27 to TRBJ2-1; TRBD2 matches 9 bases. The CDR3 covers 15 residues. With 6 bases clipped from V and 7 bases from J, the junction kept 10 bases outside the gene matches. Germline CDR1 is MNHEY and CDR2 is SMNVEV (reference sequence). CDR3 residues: CASRTLAGWGNEQFF. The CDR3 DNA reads TGTGCCAGCAGAACTCTAGCGGGATGGGGGAATGAGCAGTTCTTC.

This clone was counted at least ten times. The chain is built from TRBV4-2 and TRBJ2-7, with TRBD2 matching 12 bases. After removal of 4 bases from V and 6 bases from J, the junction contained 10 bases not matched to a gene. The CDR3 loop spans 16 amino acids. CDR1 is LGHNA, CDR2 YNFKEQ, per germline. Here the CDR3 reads CASSLVIGTSGLEQYF. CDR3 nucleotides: TGTGCCAGCAGCCTTGTCATCGGGACTAGCGGGCTCGAGCAGTACTTC.

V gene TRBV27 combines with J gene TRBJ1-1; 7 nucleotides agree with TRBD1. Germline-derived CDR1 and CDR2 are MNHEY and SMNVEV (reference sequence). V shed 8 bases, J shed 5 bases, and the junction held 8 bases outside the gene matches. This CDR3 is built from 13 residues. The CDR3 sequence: CASGIRGLTEAFF. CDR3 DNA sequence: TGTGCCAGCGGGATCAGGGGGTTGACTGAAGCTTTCTTT.

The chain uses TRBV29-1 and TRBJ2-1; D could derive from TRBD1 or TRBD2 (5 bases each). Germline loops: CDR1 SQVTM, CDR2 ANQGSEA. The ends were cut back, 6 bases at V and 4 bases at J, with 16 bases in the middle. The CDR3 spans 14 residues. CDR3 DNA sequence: TGCAGCGTGAGTACTAGGGGCCCTTACAATGAGCAGTTCTTC. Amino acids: CSVSTRGPYNEQFF.

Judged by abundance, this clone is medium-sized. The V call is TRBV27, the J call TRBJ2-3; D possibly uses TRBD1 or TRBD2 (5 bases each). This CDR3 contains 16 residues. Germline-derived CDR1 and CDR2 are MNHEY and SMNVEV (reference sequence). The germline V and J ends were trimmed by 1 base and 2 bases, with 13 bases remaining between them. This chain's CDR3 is CASSLFGGFLTDTQYF. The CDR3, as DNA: TGTGCCAGCAGTTTATTTGGGGGATTCCTCACAGATACGCAGTATTTT.

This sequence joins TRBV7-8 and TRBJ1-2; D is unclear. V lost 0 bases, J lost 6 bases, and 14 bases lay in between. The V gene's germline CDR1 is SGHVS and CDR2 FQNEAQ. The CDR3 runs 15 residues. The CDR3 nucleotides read TGTGCCAGCAGCTTAGCGGGCAACCTACTAAATGGCTACACCTTC. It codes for CASSLAGNLLNGYTF. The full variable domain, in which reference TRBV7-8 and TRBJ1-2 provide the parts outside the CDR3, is GAGVSQSPRYKVAKRGQDVALRCDPISGHVSLFWYQQALGQGPEFLTYFQNEAQLDKSGLPSDRFFAERPEGSVSTLKIQRTQQEDSAVYLCASSLAGNLLNGYTFGSGTRLTVV.

The CDR3 region has the DNA TGTGCCAGCAGTTCCACCCCGGACTACAATGAGCAGTTCTTC. Translating gives CASSSTPDYNEQFF. This chain uses TRBV6-6 with TRBJ2-1; D is unclear. V lost 4 bases and J lost 3, with 10 bases in between. The CDR3 runs 14 residues. The V gene's germline CDR1 is MNHNY and CDR2 SVGAGI (reference sequence).

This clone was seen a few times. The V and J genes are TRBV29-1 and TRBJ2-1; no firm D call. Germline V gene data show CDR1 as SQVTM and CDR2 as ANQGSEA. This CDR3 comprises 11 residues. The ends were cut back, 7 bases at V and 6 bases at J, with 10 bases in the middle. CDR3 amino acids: CSASSINEQFF. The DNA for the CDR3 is TGCAGCGCCAGTAGCATCAATGAGCAGTTCTTC.

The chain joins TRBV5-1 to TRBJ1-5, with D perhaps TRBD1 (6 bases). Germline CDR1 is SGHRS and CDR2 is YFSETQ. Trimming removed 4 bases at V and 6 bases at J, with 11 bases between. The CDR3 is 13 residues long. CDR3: CASSPWTAQPQHF. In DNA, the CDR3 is TGCGCCAGCAGCCCATGGACAGCTCAGCCCCAGCATTTT. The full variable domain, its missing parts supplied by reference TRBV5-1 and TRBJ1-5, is KAGVTQTPRYLIKTRGQQVTLSCSPISGHRSVSWYQQTPGQGLQFLFEYFSETQRNKGNFPGRFSGRQFSNSRSEMNVSTLELGDSALYLCASSPWTAQPQHFGDGTRLSIL.

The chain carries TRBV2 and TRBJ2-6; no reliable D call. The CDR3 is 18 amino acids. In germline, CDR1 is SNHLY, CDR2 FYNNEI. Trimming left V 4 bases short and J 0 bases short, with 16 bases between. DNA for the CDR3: TGTGCCAGCAGTGCTTGGGTCCAGGCGAACTCTGGGGCCAACGTCCTGACTTTC. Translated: CASSAWVQANSGANVLTF. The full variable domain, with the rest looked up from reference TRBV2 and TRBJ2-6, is EPEVTQTPSHQVTQMGQEVILRCVPISNHLYFYWYRQILGQKVEFLVSFYNNEISEKSEIFDDQFSVERPDGSNFTLKIRSTKLEDSAMYFCASSAWVQANSGANVLTFGAGSRLTVL.

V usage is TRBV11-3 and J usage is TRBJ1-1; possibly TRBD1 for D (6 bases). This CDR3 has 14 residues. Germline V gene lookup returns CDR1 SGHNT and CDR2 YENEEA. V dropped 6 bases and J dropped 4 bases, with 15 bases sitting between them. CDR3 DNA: TGTGCCAGCAGTAACAGGGTACCGGGCACTGAAGCTTTCTTT. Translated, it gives CASSNRVPGTEAFF.

The CDR3 DNA reads TGTGCCAGCAGTTACAGACCTTCCTACGAGCAGTACTTC. Translation gives CASSYRPSYEQYF. The chain employs TRBV7-9 and TRBJ2-7; no definite D call. There are 13 residues in the CDR3. Trimming took off 6 bases at V and 1 base at J, with 10 bases between the two ends. Germline assignment: CDR1 SEHNR and CDR2 FQNEAQ (reference sequence). Full variable domain (rest looked up from reference TRBV7-9 and TRBJ2-7): DTGVSQNPRHKITKRGQNVTFRCDPISEHNRLYWYRQTLGQGPEFLTYFQNEAQLEKSRLLSDRFSAERPKGSFSTLEIQRTEQGDSAMYLCASSYRPSYEQYFGPGTRLTVT.

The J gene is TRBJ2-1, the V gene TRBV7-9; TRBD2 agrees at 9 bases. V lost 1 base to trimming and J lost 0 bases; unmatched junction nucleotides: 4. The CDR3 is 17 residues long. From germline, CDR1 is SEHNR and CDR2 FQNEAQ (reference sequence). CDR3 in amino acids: CASSLDVSGSSYNEQFF. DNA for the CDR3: TGTGCCAGCAGCTTAGATGTTAGCGGGAGCTCCTACAATGAGCAGTTCTTC.

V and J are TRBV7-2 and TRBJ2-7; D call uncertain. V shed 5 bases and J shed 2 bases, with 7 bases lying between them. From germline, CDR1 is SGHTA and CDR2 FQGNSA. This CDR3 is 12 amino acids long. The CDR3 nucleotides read TGTGCCAGCAGCGATGGAACCTACGAGCAGTACTTC. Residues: CASSDGTYEQYF.

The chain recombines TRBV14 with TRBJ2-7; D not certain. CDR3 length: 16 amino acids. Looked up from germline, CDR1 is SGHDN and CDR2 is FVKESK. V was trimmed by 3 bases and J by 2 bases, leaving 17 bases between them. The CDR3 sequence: CASSHPKGRPPYEQYF. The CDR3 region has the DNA TGTGCCAGCAGCCATCCCAAGGGCAGGCCGCCCTACGAGCAGTACTTC.

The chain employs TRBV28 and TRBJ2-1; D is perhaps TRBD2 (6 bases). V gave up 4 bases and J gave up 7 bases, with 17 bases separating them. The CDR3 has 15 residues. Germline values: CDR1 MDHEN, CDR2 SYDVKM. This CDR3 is CASSSAGPWGNEQFF. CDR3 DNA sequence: TGTGCCAGCAGTTCGGCGGGACCATGGGGGAATGAGCAGTTCTTC.

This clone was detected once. This chain's CDR3 is CASSSRGSGSTDTQYF. DNA of the CDR3: TGTGCCAGCAGTTCCCGGGGTAGCGGGAGCACAGATACGCAGTATTTT. The V and J genes are TRBV27 and TRBJ2-3, with 7 bases fitting TRBD2. The germline V gene has CDR1 MNHEY and CDR2 SMNVEV (reference sequence). The CDR3 loop spans 16 amino acids. The V and J ends lost 4 bases and 0 bases, in that order; junction bases with no gene match: 7.

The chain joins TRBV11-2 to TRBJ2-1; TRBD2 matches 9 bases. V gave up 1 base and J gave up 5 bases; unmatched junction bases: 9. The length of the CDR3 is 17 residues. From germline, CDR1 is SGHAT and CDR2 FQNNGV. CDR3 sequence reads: CASSLGVSGSPDNEQFF. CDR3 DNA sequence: TGTGCCAGCAGCTTAGGGGTTAGCGGGAGTCCCGACAATGAGCAGTTCTTC.

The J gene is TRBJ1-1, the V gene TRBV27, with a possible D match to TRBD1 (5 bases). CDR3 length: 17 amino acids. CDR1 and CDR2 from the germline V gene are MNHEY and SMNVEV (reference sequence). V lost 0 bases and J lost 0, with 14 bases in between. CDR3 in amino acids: CASSLSGAPGLNTEAFF. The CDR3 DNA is TGTGCCAGCAGTTTATCCGGGGCGCCGGGGCTGAACACTGAAGCTTTCTTT.

CDR3 residues: CASSLVNGGNNEQFF. DNA for the CDR3: TGTGCCAGCAGCTTAGTGAACGGAGGCAACAATGAGCAGTTCTTC. This chain connects TRBV7-9 to TRBJ2-1; possible D gene TRBD2, 5 bases. The CDR3 runs 15 residues. Germline V gene data show CDR1 as SEHNR and CDR2 as FQNEAQ (reference sequence). V gave up 1 base and J gave up 5 bases, with 12 bases separating them.

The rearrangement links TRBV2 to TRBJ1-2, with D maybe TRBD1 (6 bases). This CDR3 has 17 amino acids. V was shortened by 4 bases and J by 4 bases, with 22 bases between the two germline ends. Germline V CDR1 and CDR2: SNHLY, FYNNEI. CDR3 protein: CASSGDPAGASRYGYTF. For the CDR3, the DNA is TGTGCCAGCAGTGGGGATCCAGCAGGGGCCTCCCGCTATGGCTACACCTTC.

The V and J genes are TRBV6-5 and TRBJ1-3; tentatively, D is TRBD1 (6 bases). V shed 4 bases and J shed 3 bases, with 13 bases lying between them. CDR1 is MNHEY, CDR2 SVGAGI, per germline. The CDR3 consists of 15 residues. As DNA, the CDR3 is TGTGCCAGCAGTTTACAGGGAACGAGTGGAAACACCATATATTTT. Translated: CASSLQGTSGNTIYF.

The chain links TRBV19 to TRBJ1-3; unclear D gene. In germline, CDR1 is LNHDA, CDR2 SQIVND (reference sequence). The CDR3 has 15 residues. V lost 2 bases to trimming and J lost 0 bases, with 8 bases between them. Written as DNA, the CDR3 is TGTGCCAGTAGTATACACTGGAGCTCTGGAAACACCATATATTTT. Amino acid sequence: CASSIHWSSGNTIYF.

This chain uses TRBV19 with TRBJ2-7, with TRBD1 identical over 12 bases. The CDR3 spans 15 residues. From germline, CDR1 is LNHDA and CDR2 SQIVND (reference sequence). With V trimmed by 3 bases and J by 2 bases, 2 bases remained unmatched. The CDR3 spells CASSIGTGGPYEQYF. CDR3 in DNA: TGTGCCAGTAGTATCGGGACAGGGGGCCCCTACGAGCAGTACTTC.